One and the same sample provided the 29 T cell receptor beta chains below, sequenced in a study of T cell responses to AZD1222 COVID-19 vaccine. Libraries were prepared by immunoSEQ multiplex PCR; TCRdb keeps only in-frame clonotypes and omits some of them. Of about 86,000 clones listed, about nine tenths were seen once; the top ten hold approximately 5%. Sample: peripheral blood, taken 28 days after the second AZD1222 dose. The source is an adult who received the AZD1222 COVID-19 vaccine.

The CDR3 reads CASAISGITWGYTF. DNA of the CDR3: TGTGCCAGCGCCATTTCTGGGATCACTTGGGGCTACACCTTC. The chain carries TRBV27 and TRBJ1-2, with no clear D. CDR1 is MNHEY and CDR2 is SMNVEV in the germline V gene (reference sequence). This CDR3 has 14 amino acids. V shed 8 bases and J shed 8 bases, with 21 bases lying between them.

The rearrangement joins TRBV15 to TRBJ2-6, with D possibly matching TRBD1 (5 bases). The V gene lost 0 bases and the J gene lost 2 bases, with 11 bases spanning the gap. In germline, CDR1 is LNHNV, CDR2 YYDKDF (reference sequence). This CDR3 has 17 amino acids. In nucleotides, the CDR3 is TGTGCCACCAGCAGAGAGGGCCCAGGGACTGGGGCCAACGTCCTGACTTTC. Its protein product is CATSREGPGTGANVLTF.

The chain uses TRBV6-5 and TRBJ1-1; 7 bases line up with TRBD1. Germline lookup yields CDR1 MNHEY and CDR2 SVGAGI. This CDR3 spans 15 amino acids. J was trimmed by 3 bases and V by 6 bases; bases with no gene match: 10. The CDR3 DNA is TGTGCCAGCAGCAACCTCGTACAGGGGTACACTGAAGCTTTCTTT. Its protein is CASSNLVQGYTEAFF.

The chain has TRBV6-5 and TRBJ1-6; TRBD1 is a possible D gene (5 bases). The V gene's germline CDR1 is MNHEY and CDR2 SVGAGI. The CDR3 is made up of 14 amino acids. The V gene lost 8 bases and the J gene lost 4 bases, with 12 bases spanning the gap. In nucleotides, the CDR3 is TGTGCCAGCTGCGATGGGGCATATAATTCACCCCTCCACTTT. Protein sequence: CASCDGAYNSPLHF.

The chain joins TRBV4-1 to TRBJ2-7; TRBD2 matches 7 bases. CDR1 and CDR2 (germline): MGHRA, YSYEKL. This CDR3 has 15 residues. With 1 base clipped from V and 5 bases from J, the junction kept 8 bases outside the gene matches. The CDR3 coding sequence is TGCGCCAGCAGCCAAGGACTAGCCGAGGGCGACGAGCAGTACTTC. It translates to CASSQGLAEGDEQYF.

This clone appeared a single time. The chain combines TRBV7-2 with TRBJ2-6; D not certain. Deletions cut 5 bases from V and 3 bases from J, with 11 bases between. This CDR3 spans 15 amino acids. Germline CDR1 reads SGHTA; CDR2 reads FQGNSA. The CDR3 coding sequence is TGTGCCAGCAGCCCCCTCAAGGGTGGGGCCAACGTCCTGACTTTC. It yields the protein CASSPLKGGANVLTF.

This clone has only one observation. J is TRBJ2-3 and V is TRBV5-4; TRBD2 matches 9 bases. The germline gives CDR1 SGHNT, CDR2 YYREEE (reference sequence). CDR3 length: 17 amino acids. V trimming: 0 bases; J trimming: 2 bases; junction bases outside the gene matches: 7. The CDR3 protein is CASSLAGQRGATDTQYF. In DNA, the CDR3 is TGTGCCAGCAGCTTGGCCGGCCAGCGGGGGGCCACAGATACGCAGTATTTT.

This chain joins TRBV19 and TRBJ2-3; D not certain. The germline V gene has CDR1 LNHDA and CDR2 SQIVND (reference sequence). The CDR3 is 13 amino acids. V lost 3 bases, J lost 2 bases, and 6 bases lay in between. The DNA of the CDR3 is TGTGCCAGTAGTATCTCGGTCACAGATACGCAGTATTTT. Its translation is CASSISVTDTQYF.

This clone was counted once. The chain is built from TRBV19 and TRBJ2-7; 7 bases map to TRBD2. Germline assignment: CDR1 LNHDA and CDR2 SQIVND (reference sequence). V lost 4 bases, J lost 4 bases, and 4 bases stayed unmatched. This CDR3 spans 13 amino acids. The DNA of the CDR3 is TGTGCCAGTAGTAGTAGGGAGGGATACGAGCAGTACTTC. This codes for CASSSREGYEQYF. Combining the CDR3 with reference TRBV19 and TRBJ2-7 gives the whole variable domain DGGITQSPKYLFRKEGQNVTLSCEQNLNHDAMYWYRQDPGQGLRLIYYSQIVNDFQKGDIAEGYSVSREKKESFPLTVTSAQKNPTAFYLCASSSREGYEQYFGPGTRLTVT.

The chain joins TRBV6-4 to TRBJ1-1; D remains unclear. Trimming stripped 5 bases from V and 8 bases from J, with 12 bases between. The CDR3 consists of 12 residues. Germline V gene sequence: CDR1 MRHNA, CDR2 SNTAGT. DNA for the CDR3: TGTGCCAGCAGTAATGGGATCGAAGAAGCTTTCTTT. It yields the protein CASSNGIEEAFF.

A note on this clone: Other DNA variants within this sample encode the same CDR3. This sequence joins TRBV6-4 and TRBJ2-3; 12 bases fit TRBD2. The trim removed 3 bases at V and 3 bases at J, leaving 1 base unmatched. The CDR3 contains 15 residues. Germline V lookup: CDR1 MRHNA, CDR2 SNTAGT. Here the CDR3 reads CASSETSGGTDTQYF. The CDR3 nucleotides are TGTGCCAGCAGTGAGACTAGCGGGGGTACAGATACGCAGTATTTT.

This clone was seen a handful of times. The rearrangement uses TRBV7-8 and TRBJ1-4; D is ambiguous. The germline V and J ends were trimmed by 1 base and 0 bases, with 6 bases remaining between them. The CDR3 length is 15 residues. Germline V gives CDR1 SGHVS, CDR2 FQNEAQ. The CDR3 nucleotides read TGTGCCAGCAGCTTAGAGGGTGCAACTAATGAAAAACTGTTTTTT. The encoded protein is CASSLEGATNEKLFF.

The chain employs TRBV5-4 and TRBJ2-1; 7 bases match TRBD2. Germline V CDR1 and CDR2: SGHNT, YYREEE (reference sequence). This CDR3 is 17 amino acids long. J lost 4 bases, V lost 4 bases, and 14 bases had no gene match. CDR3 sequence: CASSPFAGVSNYNEQFF. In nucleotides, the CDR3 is TGTGCCAGCAGCCCCTTTGCGGGGGTCTCCAATTACAATGAGCAGTTCTTC.

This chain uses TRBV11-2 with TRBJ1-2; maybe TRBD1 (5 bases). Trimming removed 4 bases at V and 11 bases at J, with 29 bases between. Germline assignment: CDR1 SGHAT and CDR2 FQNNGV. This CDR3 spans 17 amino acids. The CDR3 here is CASSWAGQGSTTSRYTF. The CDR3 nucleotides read TGTGCCAGCAGCTGGGCAGGGCAGGGTTCTACAACTAGTCGGTACACCTTC.

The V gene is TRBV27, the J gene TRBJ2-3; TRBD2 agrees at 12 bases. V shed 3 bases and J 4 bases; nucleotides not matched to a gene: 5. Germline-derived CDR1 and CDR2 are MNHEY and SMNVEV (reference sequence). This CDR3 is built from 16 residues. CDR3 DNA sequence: TGTGCCAGCAGTTTTATCACTAGCGGGGGGTCAGATACGCAGTATTTT. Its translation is CASSFITSGGSDTQYF.

The CDR3 sequence is CASSWEGKNYGYTF. The CDR3 bases are TGTGCCAGCAGTTGGGAAGGCAAGAACTATGGCTACACCTTC. The chain links TRBV2 to TRBJ1-2; D gene uncertain. Trimming pared 5 bases from V and 2 bases from J, leaving 12 bases between. CDR3 length: 14 amino acids. Looked up from germline, CDR1 is SNHLY and CDR2 is FYNNEI.

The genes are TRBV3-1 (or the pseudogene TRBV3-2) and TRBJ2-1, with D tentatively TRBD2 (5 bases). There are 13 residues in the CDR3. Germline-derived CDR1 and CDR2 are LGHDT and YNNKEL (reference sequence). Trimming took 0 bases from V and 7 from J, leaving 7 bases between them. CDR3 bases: TGTGCCAGCAGCCAAGAGGGAGTAAATGAGCAGTTCTTC. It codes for CASSQEGVNEQFF.

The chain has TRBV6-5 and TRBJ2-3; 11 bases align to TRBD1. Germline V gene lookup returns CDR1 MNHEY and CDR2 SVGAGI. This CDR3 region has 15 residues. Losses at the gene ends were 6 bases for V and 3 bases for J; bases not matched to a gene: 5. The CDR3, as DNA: TGTGCCAGCAGCCCCGGACAGGGGGCAACAGATACGCAGTATTTT. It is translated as CASSPGQGATDTQYF.

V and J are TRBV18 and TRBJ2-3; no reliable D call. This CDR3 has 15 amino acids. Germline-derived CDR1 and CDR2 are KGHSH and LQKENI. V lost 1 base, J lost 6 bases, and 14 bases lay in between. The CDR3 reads CASSPQSPLADTQYF. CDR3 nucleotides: TGTGCCAGCTCACCACAGTCCCCCCTTGCGGATACGCAGTATTTT.

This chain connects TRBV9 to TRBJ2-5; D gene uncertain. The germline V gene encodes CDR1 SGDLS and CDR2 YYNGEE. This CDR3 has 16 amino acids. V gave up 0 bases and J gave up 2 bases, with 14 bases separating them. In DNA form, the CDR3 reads TGTGCCAGCAGCGTAGGCCCCTCGGCAGCTCAAGAGACCCAGTACTTC. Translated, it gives CASSVGPSAAQETQYF.

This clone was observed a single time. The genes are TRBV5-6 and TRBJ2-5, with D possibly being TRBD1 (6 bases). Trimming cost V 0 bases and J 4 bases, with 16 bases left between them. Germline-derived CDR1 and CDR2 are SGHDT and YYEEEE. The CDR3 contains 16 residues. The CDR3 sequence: CASSLGLSRGGETQYF. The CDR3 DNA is TGTGCCAGCAGCTTGGGCCTATCTAGAGGGGGAGAGACCCAGTACTTC.

In nucleotides, the CDR3 is TGTGCCACCAGTGATCGAACTAGCGGGGGGGCGTGGGACACCGGGGAGCTGTTTTTT. It translates to CATSDRTSGGAWDTGELFF. The chain employs TRBV24-1 and TRBJ2-2, with TRBD2 matching 13 bases. Per germline, CDR1 KGHDR and CDR2 SFDVKD. V gave up 3 bases and J gave up 3 bases; unmatched junction bases: 9. This CDR3 is 19 amino acids long.

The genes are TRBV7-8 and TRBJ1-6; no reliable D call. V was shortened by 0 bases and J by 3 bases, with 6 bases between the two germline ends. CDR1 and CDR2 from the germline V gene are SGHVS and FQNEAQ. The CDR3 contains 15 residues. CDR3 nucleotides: TGTGCCAGCAGCTTAGCGGTCAGCTATAATTCACCCCTCCACTTT. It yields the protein CASSLAVSYNSPLHF.

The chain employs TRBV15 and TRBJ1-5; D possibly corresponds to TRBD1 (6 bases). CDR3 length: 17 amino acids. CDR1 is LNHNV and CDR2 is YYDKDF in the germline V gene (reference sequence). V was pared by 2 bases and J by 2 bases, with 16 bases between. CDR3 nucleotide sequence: TGTGCCACCAGCAGATGGGGGGACATAAAGGGCAATCAGCCCCAGCATTTT. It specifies CATSRWGDIKGNQPQHF.

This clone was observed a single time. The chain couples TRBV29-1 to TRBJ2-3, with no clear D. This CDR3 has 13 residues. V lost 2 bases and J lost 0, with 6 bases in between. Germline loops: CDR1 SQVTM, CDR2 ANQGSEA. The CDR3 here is CSVEPESTDTQYF. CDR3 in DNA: TGCAGCGTTGAACCAGAGAGCACAGATACGCAGTATTTT.

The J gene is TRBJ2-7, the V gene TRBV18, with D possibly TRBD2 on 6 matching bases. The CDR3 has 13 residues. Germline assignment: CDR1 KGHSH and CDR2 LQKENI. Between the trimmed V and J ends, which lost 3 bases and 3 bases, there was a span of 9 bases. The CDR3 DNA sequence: TGTGCCAGCTCACCCGGGGGAAACTACGAGCAGTACGTC. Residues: CASSPGGNYEQYV.

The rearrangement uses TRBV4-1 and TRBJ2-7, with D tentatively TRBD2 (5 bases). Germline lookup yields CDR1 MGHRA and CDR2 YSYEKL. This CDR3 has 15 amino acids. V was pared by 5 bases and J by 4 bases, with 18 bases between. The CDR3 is CASSYNIASGYEQYF. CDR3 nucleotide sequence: TGCGCCAGCAGCTATAATATAGCGTCGGGGTACGAGCAGTACTTC.

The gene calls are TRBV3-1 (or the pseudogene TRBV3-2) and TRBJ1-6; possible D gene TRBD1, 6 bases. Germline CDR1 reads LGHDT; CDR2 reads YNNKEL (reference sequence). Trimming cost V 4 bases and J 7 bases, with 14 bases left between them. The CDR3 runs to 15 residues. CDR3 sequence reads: CASSLGFDRNSPLHF. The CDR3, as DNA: TGTGCCAGCAGCCTCGGCTTTGACAGGAATTCACCCCTCCACTTT.

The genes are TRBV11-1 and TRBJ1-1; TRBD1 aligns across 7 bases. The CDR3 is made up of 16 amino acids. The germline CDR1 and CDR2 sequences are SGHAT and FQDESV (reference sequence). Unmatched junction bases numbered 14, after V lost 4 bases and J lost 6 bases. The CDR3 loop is CASSSRDSGYFAEAFF. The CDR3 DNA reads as TGTGCCAGCAGCTCCCGGGACAGCGGGTATTTCGCTGAAGCTTTCTTT.